This T cell receptor beta chain was recorded in a study of blood T cell repertoires in COVID-19. Study-wide context: The cDNA or gDNA used as material had been derived from T cells, B-cell-depleted T cells, or PBMCs.

This CDR3 comprises 16 residues. The V gene's germline CDR1 is MNHEY and CDR2 SVGAGI. The J segment lost 7 bases and the V segment lost 2 bases, leaving 9 bases of the junction unmatched. In the study's own analysis: How many nucleated cells were present was estimated from reference gene primer amplification. Sequenced by immunoSEQ multiplex PCR; TCRdb stores in-frame clones only, minus some. V, J and clone size are those of that table, while D and trimming were read from the DNA. The top ten clones hold about 2% of a sample with 140,000 to 150,000 clones, roughly 86% of them seen once. The clonotype was recovered from a man aged 65 to 79 with acute or convalescent COVID-19. The sequencing input was peripheral blood. The chain joins TRBV6-5 to TRBJ2-1; the match to TRBD1 covers 9 bases. CDR3 nucleotides: TGTGCCAGCAGTTACACCGGGACAGGGTGGATGAATGAGCAGTTCTTC. It specifies CASSYTGTGWMNEQFF.